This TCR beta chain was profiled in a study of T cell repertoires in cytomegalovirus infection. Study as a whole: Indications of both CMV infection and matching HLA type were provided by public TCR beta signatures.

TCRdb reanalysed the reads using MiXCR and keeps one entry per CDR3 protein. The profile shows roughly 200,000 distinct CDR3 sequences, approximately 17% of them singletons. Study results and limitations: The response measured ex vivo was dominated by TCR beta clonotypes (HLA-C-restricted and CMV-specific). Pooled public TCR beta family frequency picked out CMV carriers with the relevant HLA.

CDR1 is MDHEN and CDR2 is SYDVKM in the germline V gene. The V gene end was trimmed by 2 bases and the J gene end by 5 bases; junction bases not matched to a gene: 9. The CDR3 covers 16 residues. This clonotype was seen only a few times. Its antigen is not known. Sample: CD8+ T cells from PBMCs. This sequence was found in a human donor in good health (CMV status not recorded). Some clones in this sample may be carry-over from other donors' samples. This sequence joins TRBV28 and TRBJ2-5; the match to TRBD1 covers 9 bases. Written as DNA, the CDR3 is TGTGCCAGCAGTTTAACCGGGACAGGGTTCGTGGAGACCCAGTACTTC. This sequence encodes CASSLTGTGFVETQYF.